Listed below are T cell receptor beta chains from one sample, sequenced in a study of T cell responses to AZD1222 COVID-19 vaccine. The table came from immunoSEQ multiplex PCR; TCRdb's copy has only in-frame clones and leaves some out. The sample holds about 150,000 clones, about nine tenths seen once. The specimen comprised peripheral blood, sampled on day 0 of AZD1222 vaccination. The receptors derive from an adult in good health. Each CDR3 is given with its conserved first and last residue. D genes are given only for firm matches. Clone size is stated in some rows and not others, as once, few, many or a class when expanded.

V gene: TRBV4-3
clone size: .
D gene: .
J gene: TRBJ1-5
CDR3 protein: CASSQERDSNQPQHF
CDR3 DNA: TGCGCCAGCAGCCAAGAGAGGGATAGCAATCAGCCCCAGCATTTT

V gene: TRBV18
clone size: .
D gene: .
J gene: TRBJ1-2
CDR3 protein: CASSPQGSNYGYTF
CDR3 DNA: TGTGCCAGCTCACCTCAGGGATCCAACTATGGCTACACCTTC

V gene: TRBV18
clone size: .
D gene: TRBD1
J gene: TRBJ2-5
CDR3 protein: CASARDRAQETQYF
CDR3 DNA: TGTGCCAGCGCCCGGGACAGGGCACAAGAGACCCAGTACTTC

V gene: TRBV30
clone size: once
D gene: .
J gene: TRBJ1-3
CDR3 protein: CAREVGAGNTIYF
CDR3 DNA: TGTGCCCGGGAAGTCGGTGCGGGAAACACCATATATTTT

V gene: TRBV18
clone size: .
D gene: .
J gene: TRBJ2-7
CDR3 protein: CASSFRVASYEQYF
CDR3 DNA: TGTGCCAGCTCGTTTAGGGTTGCCTCCTACGAGCAGTACTTC

V gene: TRBV7-2
clone size: .
D gene: .
J gene: TRBJ1-2
CDR3 protein: CASSLDGWGYTF
CDR3 DNA: TGTGCCAGCAGCTTAGACGGATGGGGCTACACCTTC

V gene: TRBV4-1
clone size: .
D gene: .
J gene: TRBJ1-2
CDR3 protein: CASSQMSSYTF
CDR3 DNA: TGCGCCAGCAGCCAAATGTCGAGCTACACCTTC

V gene: TRBV30
clone size: .
D gene: .
J gene: TRBJ1-1
CDR3 protein: CAWSVGGGTEAFF
CDR3 DNA: TGTGCCTGGAGTGTTGGGGGGGGCACTGAAGCTTTCTTT

V gene: TRBV5-1
clone size: once
D gene: TRBD1
J gene: TRBJ1-5
CDR3 protein: CASSPWTGHQPQHF
CDR3 DNA: TGCGCCAGCAGCCCCTGGACAGGGCATCAGCCCCAGCATTTT

V gene: TRBV28
clone size: .
D gene: TRBD1
J gene: TRBJ1-2
CDR3 protein: CASGTLGTGIYGYTF
CDR3 DNA: TGTGCCAGCGGAACCCTCGGGACAGGGATTTATGGCTACACCTTC

V gene: TRBV6-2/TRBV6-3
clone size: .
D gene: TRBD1
J gene: TRBJ2-4
CDR3 protein: CASSHGQGAQNIQYF
CDR3 DNA: TGTGCCAGCAGTCACGGACAGGGGGCTCAAAACATTCAGTACTTC

V gene: TRBV19
clone size: .
D gene: .
J gene: TRBJ1-1
CDR3 protein: CASSMNGGGNTEAFF
CDR3 DNA: TGTGCCAGTAGTATGAATGGGGGGGGGAACACTGAAGCTTTCTTT

V gene: TRBV11-2
clone size: .
D gene: TRBD2
J gene: TRBJ2-5
CDR3 protein: CASSLGRGGQETQYF
CDR3 DNA: TGTGCCAGCAGCTTAGGGCGGGGGGGCCAAGAGACCCAGTACTTC

V gene: TRBV7-9
clone size: few
D gene: TRBD1
J gene: TRBJ1-1
CDR3 protein: CASSLNRGNTEAFF
CDR3 DNA: TGTGCCAGCAGCTTAAACAGGGGGAACACTGAAGCTTTCTTT

V gene: TRBV9
clone size: .
D gene: TRBD1
J gene: TRBJ1-6
CDR3 protein: CASSLGQYNSPLHF
CDR3 DNA: TGTGCCAGCAGCTTGGGACAGTATAATTCACCCCTCCACTTT

V gene: TRBV18
clone size: .
D gene: .
J gene: TRBJ2-7
CDR3 protein: CASSVSYDYEQYF
CDR3 DNA: TGTGCCAGCTCTGTAAGCTATGACTACGAGCAGTACTTC

V gene: TRBV19
clone size: .
D gene: .
J gene: TRBJ1-4
CDR3 protein: CASRSGAEKLFF
CDR3 DNA: TGTGCCAGTAGATCCGGGGCTGAAAAACTGTTTTTT

V gene: TRBV6-2/TRBV6-3
clone size: .
D gene: .
J gene: TRBJ1-4
CDR3 protein: CASSHAGSRNEKLFF
CDR3 DNA: TGTGCCAGCAGTCACGCGGGCAGCCGAAATGAAAAACTGTTTTTT

V gene: TRBV30
clone size: .
D gene: .
J gene: TRBJ2-5
CDR3 protein: CAWSVSGQETQYF
CDR3 DNA: TGTGCCTGGAGTGTAAGCGGTCAAGAGACCCAGTACTTC

V gene: TRBV6-5
clone size: .
D gene: .
J gene: TRBJ2-3
CDR3 protein: CASKSSTDTQYF
CDR3 DNA: TGTGCCAGCAAATCAAGCACAGATACGCAGTATTTT

V gene: TRBV5-1
clone size: .
D gene: TRBD2
J gene: TRBJ2-7
CDR3 protein: CASSPQGRTSGSYEQYF
CDR3 DNA: TGCGCCAGCAGCCCCCAGGGCCGGACTAGCGGTTCCTACGAGCAGTACTTC

V gene: TRBV7-2
clone size: .
D gene: .
J gene: TRBJ2-7
CDR3 protein: CASSLEPGFSYEQYF
CDR3 DNA: TGTGCCAGCAGCTTAGAGCCGGGGTTCTCCTACGAGCAGTACTTC

V gene: TRBV7-9
clone size: .
D gene: TRBD1
J gene: TRBJ1-5
CDR3 protein: CASSSGQINQPQHF
CDR3 DNA: TGTGCCAGCAGCTCGGGACAGATTAATCAGCCCCAGCATTTT

V gene: TRBV7-9
clone size: .
D gene: .
J gene: TRBJ2-3
CDR3 protein: CASSLGAAYTDTQYF
CDR3 DNA: TGTGCCAGCAGCTTAGGAGCGGCTTACACAGATACGCAGTATTTT

V gene: TRBV6-5
clone size: .
D gene: TRBD2
J gene: TRBJ2-2
CDR3 protein: CASNRGSGSAGELFF
CDR3 DNA: TGTGCCAGCAACCGTGGTAGCGGGAGCGCCGGGGAGCTGTTTTTT

V gene: TRBV7-2
clone size: .
D gene: .
J gene: TRBJ1-1
CDR3 protein: CASSNPPGTEAFF
CDR3 DNA: TGTGCCAGCAGCAATCCGCCCGGGACTGAAGCTTTCTTT

V gene: TRBV4-1
clone size: .
D gene: .
J gene: TRBJ2-7
CDR3 protein: CASSHRRALSSYEQYF
CDR3 DNA: TGCGCCAGCAGCCACCGTCGGGCCCTTAGCTCCTACGAGCAGTACTTC

V gene: TRBV7-8
clone size: .
D gene: TRBD1
J gene: TRBJ1-2
CDR3 protein: CASSKRTGAQIYGYTF
CDR3 DNA: TGTGCCAGCAGCAAGAGGACAGGGGCACAGATCTATGGCTACACCTTC

V gene: TRBV9
clone size: .
D gene: TRBD2
J gene: TRBJ2-5
CDR3 protein: CASSVGRGGSSETQYF
CDR3 DNA: TGTGCCAGCAGCGTAGGGCGGGGGGGCTCGTCCGAGACCCAGTACTTC

V gene: TRBV6-5
clone size: .
D gene: .
J gene: TRBJ1-2
CDR3 protein: CASRRQRDNYGYTF
CDR3 DNA: TGTGCCAGCAGAAGACAGAGGGATAACTATGGCTACACCTTC

V gene: TRBV7-3
clone size: .
D gene: .
J gene: TRBJ1-1
CDR3 protein: CASSPGGEAATEAFF
CDR3 DNA: TGTGCCAGCAGCCCCGGGGGAGAGGCCGCCACTGAAGCTTTCTTT